This TCR delta chain was recovered during a study of γδ T cells in repeated Plasmodium falciparum infection (dated by TCRdb to about 2021). Regarding the research as a whole: The natural-infection arm enrolled Malian children exposed to intense seasonal malaria transmission, compared against age and gender matched Australian children. Four controlled human malaria infections were administered to about 5 malaria-naive U.S. adults over approximately 600 days by bites from P. falciparum NF54-infected Anopheles stephensi mosquitoes. The study looked at how repeated Plasmodium falciparum infection shapes the human gammadelta T cell repertoire, using both natural infection in Mali and controlled human malaria infection. Malian gammadelta TCR repertoires were analysed cross-sectionally in periods with no transmission and longitudinally across episodes of acute febrile malaria. Controlled-infection subjects were sampled at baseline, immediately before selected infections, and 21 days after each infection. What the authors observed across the whole study: The controlled-infection cohort was small, limiting analysis of inter-individual variability in gammadelta T cell responses. The Malian cohort was drawn from a small rural village made up mostly of one ethnic group, which limits generalizability.

This clone was counted at least ten times. It lacks a known antigen. TCRdb assigns this DNA the protein of a much larger clone, which departs from its translation at residue 5; this likely reflects a read error, and the protein shown comes from translating the DNA. Library creation used multiplex PCR. Sequenced on an Illumina MiSeq. From each sorted gammadelta T cell sample, both TCR gamma (TRG) and TCR delta (TRD) chains were sequenced. The source study handled its data this way. The repertoire analyses used clonotype tree plots, the accumulated frequency of the top 20 clonotypes, and diversity index (DI) and D75 metrics. Clonotypes were called again by TCRdb from the public reads via CATT, and duplicate nucleotide sequences were then merged into one entry. These V and J calls derive from TCRdb rather than the authors' analysis. The sample records under 65,000 delta-chain clones, around 1.7% of which are singletons. The top ten clones comprise 15% of the sample.

Sequencing input: gamma-delta T cells from blood. This TCR was sampled from a pool of human donors (malaria-infected and uninfected, not separated).

Here is the DNA: TGTGCTCTCAATCGCAAGGCAAACTGGGGGATACGGCCCACCGATAAACTCATCTTT. This codes for CALNRKANWGIRPTDKLIF. Recombination joined TRDV1 with TRDJ1; 13 central nucleotides agree with TRDD3. From the germline V gene, CDR1 is TSWWSYY and CDR2 is QGS. Unmatched junction bases come to 17, with V trimmed by 9 bases and J by 1 base. Taken from cysteine to phenylalanine, the CDR3 has 19 residues. The CDR3 DNA has 57 bases and is translated from base 1.